A single sample gave rise to the 24 T cell receptor beta chains below, sequenced in a study of blood T cells in healthy people across ages. Next came a second PCR, run for about 7 to 11 cycles, which used a sample-barcoded 5' primer along with a J-beta primer mix. TCRdb ran MiXCR on the 5' RACE reads and lists one entry per CDR3 protein. The sample consists of approximately 800,000 distinct CDR3 sequences, roughly three fifths of them appearing once. Sequencing used blood. The receptors were sampled from a man aged 35-49 years in good health.

This clonotype was picked up a small number of times. The germline gene is not matched at one end of the junction; a read error may be the cause. The chain carries TRBV7-9 and TRBJ2-7; the D is unclear. The assigned J gene may be wrong: the sequence end matches TRBJ2-5 better. The CDR3 runs to 15 residues. Germline CDR1 SEHNR, CDR2 FQNEAQ (reference sequence). In nucleotides, the CDR3 is TGTGCCAGCAGCTCACCGGGCCTCAACCAGGAGACCCAGTACTTC. Translating gives CASSSPGLNQETQYF.

The chain is built from TRBV7-6 and TRBJ2-2; 13 nucleotides line up with TRBD2. The junction had 8 bases not matched to a gene; V was cut back by 7 bases and J by 6 bases. Germline V gives CDR1 SGHVS, CDR2 FNYEAQ. CDR3 length equals 16 residues. The CDR3 DNA follows: TGTGCCAGCAACGAGGGGACTAGCGGGATACCCGGGGAGCTGTTTTTT. It codes for CASNEGTSGIPGELFF.

Comment on this clonotype: One end of the junction does not line up with germline, which may come from a read error. The chain has TRBV12-3 or TRBV12-4 and TRBJ1-5; D gene uncertain. This CDR3 comprises 13 residues. The CDR3: CASSSHSDQPQHF. The CDR3 nucleotides read TGTGCCAGCAGCTCTCATAGCGATCAGCCCCAGCATTTT.

The rearrangement joins TRBV20-1 to TRBJ2-4, with 7 positions matching TRBD2. With the DNA end fitting TRBJ2-5 better, the J assignment may be wrong. CDR1 and CDR2 (germline): DFQATT, SNEGSKA (reference sequence). The CDR3 contains 12 residues. CDR3 in amino acids: CSAPAGEETQYF. CDR3 nucleotide sequence: TGCAGTGCTCCGGCGGGAGAAGAGACCCAGTACTTC.

The CDR3 protein is CSVEVGQGIYEQYF. The CDR3 DNA follows: TGCAGCGTTGAAGTAGGACAGGGGATCTACGAGCAGTACTTC. The chain employs TRBV29-1 and TRBJ2-7, with 9 bases that match TRBD1. This CDR3 is built from 14 residues. Germline trimming cut 1 base from V and 3 bases from J; bases unmatched to any gene: 4. CDR1 and CDR2 (germline): SQVTM, ANQGSEA.

This clonotype was seen a handful of times. The chain recombines TRBV14 with TRBJ2-7; D is unresolved. Germline V gene data show CDR1 as SGHDN and CDR2 as FVKESK. CDR3 size: 16 residues. The germline V and J ends were trimmed by 1 base and 0 bases, with 13 bases remaining between them. The CDR3 sequence is CASSQGGGRSSYEQYF. The DNA for the CDR3 is TGTGCCAGCAGCCAAGGAGGCGGCAGGAGCTCCTACGAGCAGTACTTC.

V is TRBV6-6 and J is TRBJ1-4; D unresolved. The CDR3 sequence is 11 residues long. Germline V gene data show CDR1 as MNHNY and CDR2 as SVGAGI (reference sequence). Deletions cut 6 bases from V and 8 bases from J, with 7 bases between. As DNA, the CDR3 is TGTGCCAGCAGGCGGATAGAAAAACTGTTTTTT. Its protein is CASRRIEKLFF.

This clonotype has only a few counts. The chain joins TRBV6-6 to TRBJ1-2; D not resolved. V gave up 0 bases and J gave up 4 bases, with 9 bases separating them. The CDR3 is 14 amino acids. Germline CDR1 and CDR2: MNHNY and SVGAGI (reference sequence). CDR3 nucleotides: TGTGCCAGCAGTTACTCAGACGGAAGCTATGGCTACACCTTC. Translation gives CASSYSDGSYGYTF.

The rearrangement links TRBV7-9 to TRBJ1-1; maybe TRBD1 (6 bases). Germline lookup yields CDR1 SEHNR and CDR2 FQNEAQ (reference sequence). V gave up 4 bases and J gave up 11 bases, with 14 bases separating them. The CDR3 has 12 residues. The CDR3 nucleotides read TGTGCCAGCAGCTCAGGGGTACGTTCGGCTTTCTTT. This sequence encodes CASSSGVRSAFF.

This clonotype has just a few counts. The genes are TRBV27 and TRBJ2-4, with D perhaps being TRBD1 or TRBD2 (5 bases each). TRBJ2-7 matches the DNA end more closely, so the J call is doubtful. This CDR3 is 14 amino acids long. Looked up from germline, CDR1 is MNHEY and CDR2 is SMNVEV (reference sequence). The CDR3 DNA follows: TGTGCCAGCAAAATTAGGGACGGTGCCTACGAGCAGTACTTC. Its translation: CASKIRDGAYEQYF.

The chain carries TRBV28 and TRBJ2-2; D gene uncertain. CDR3 length equals 16 residues. V lost 4 bases and J lost 6, with 18 bases in between. Germline loops: CDR1 MDHEN, CDR2 SYDVKM. CDR3 in DNA: TGTGCCAGCAGTTCGTCTCAGGCCCCCTGGGCCGGGGAGCTGTTTTTT. Protein: CASSSSQAPWAGELFF.

The chain carries TRBV7-9 and TRBJ2-1; no reliable D call. Per germline, CDR1 SEHNR and CDR2 FQNEAQ (reference sequence). The CDR3 extends over 11 amino acids. Trimming took 6 bases from V and 13 from J, leaving 13 bases between them. The CDR3, as DNA: TGTGCCAGCAGTTTGGGTGAGACCCAGTTCTTC. It codes for CASSLGETQFF.

CDR3 sequence (DNA): TGTGCCAGCAGGGGGCCGTTGGACAGAACGAACACCGGGGAGCTGTTTTTT. Its translation: CASRGPLDRTNTGELFF. The V and J genes are TRBV7-9 and TRBJ2-2; D possibly corresponds to TRBD1 (6 bases). Deletions cut 6 bases from V and 0 bases from J, with 17 bases between. This CDR3 comprises 17 residues. Germline V CDR1 and CDR2: SEHNR, FQNEAQ (reference sequence).

This clonotype appeared a few times. This chain joins TRBV24-1 and TRBJ2-5; tentatively, D is TRBD1 or TRBD2 (6 bases each). Trimming cost V 9 bases and J 5 bases, with 24 bases left between them. The CDR3 totals 16 residues. Germline CDR1 reads KGHDR; CDR2 reads SFDVKD. In nucleotides, the CDR3 is TGTGCCACCTCCAAACCCGAGGGGGGCCGCGGGGAGACCCAGTACTTC. Translated: CATSKPEGGRGETQYF.

This clonotype was found a few times. The chain is built from TRBV7-2 and TRBJ2-4; 9 nucleotides line up with TRBD2. Looked up from germline, CDR1 is SGHTA and CDR2 is FQGNSA. With 6 bases clipped from V and 10 bases from J, the junction kept 7 bases outside the gene matches. The CDR3 is 13 amino acids. CDR3: CASSAGTSQIQYF. As DNA, the CDR3 is TGTGCCAGCAGTGCCGGGACTAGCCAAATTCAGTACTTC.

This sequence joins TRBV30 and TRBJ1-2; D is perhaps TRBD1 (5 bases). Germline values: CDR1 GTSNPN, CDR2 SVGIG (reference sequence). The CDR3 is made up of 13 amino acids. V was trimmed by 1 base and J by 5 bases, leaving 11 bases between them. CDR3 loop: CAWSGDRLYGYTF. DNA of the CDR3: TGTGCCTGGAGTGGAGACAGACTGTATGGCTACACCTTC. The full variable domain, in which reference TRBV30 and TRBJ1-2 provide the parts outside the CDR3, is SQTIHQWPATLVQPVGSPLSLECTVEGTSNPNLYWYRQAAGRGLQLLFYSVGIGQISSEVPQNLSASRPQDRQFILSSKKLLLSDSGFYLCAWSGDRLYGYTFGSGTRLTVV.

This clonotype was observed many times. Germline and junction disagree at one end, which may indicate a read error. The chain recombines TRBV3-1 with TRBJ2-7; 9 bases match TRBD1. This CDR3 region has 14 residues. Germline values: CDR1 LGHDT, CDR2 YNNKEL (reference sequence). The CDR3 DNA reads TGCGCCAGCAGCCAAGGGGACAGGGCCTACGAGCAGTACTTC. Encoded protein: CASSQGDRAYEQYF.

CDR3 residues: CASSPGGWSYNEQFF. The CDR3 DNA sequence: TGTGCCAGCAGCCCTGGCGGGTGGTCTTACAATGAGCAGTTCTTC. This chain uses TRBV7-3 with TRBJ2-1, with D perhaps TRBD2 (5 bases). The CDR3 covers 15 residues. Germline CDR1 SGHTA, CDR2 FQGTGA. Trimming pared 5 bases from V and 4 bases from J, leaving 15 bases between.

A few counts support this clonotype. The rearrangement uses TRBV10-2 and TRBJ1-4; D is ambiguous. Trimming took off 6 bases at V and 7 bases at J, with 9 bases between the two ends. CDR1 is WSHSY, CDR2 SAAADI, per germline. This CDR3 has 12 amino acids. CDR3 sequence reads: CASRGEAEKLFF. The CDR3 DNA follows: TGCGCCAGCAGAGGTGAGGCTGAAAAACTGTTTTTT.

This clonotype has more than one count but fewer than ten. This chain joins TRBV20-1 and TRBJ2-5; D is ambiguous. The DNA end is more similar to TRBJ2-7, so the J call may be wrong. Germline assignment: CDR1 DFQATT and CDR2 SNEGSKA (reference sequence). The CDR3 is 12 residues long. The CDR3 is CSASLYGYEQYF. The CDR3 coding sequence is TGCAGTGCTAGCCTATATGGCTACGAGCAGTACTTC.

The chain joins TRBV7-3 to TRBJ1-6; unclear D gene. The CDR3 loop spans 14 amino acids. CDR1 SGHTA and CDR2 FQGTGA come from the germline V gene. Trimming cost V 4 bases and J 10 bases, with 14 bases left between them. DNA for the CDR3: TGTGCCAGCAGCTCCGCGGCAGTTAACTCACCCCTCCACTTT. This translates into CASSSAAVNSPLHF.

The V gene is TRBV7-2, the J gene TRBJ1-6; a possible D gene is TRBD1 (6 bases). The CDR3 covers 17 residues. V was clipped by 2 bases and J by 7 bases, with 18 bases between them. Germline CDR1 is SGHTA and CDR2 is FQGNSA. The CDR3 region has the DNA TGTGCCAGCAGCTTATACGGCGGGGGCGCAAGGAATTCACCCCTCCACTTT. Protein: CASSLYGGGARNSPLHF. Combining the CDR3 with reference TRBV7-2 and TRBJ1-6 gives the whole variable domain GAGVSQSPSNKVTEKGKDVELRCDPISGHTALYWYRQSLGQGLEFLIYFQGNSAPDKSGLPSDRFSAERTGGSVSTLTIQRTQQEDSAVYLCASSLYGGGARNSPLHFGNGTRLTVT.

The rearrangement uses TRBV5-1 and TRBJ1-2; 7 bases are shared with TRBD1. The V and J ends lost 4 bases and 5 bases, in that order; junction bases with no gene match: 5. The CDR3 contains 13 residues. Germline CDR1 and CDR2: SGHRS and YFSETQ. The CDR3 coding sequence is TGCGCCAGCAGCACAGGGACAGATTATGGCTACACCTTC. Its translation is CASSTGTDYGYTF.

The V gene is TRBV29-1, the J gene TRBJ1-1, with TRBD1 matching over 9 bases. J gave up 5 bases and V 6 bases, and 13 bases lay outside the gene matches. CDR3 size: 15 residues. Germline loops: CDR1 SQVTM, CDR2 ANQGSEA. The CDR3 loop is CSVEPGTGLGTEAFF. The CDR3 nucleotides are TGCAGCGTCGAGCCCGGGACAGGGTTAGGGACTGAAGCTTTCTTT.